This T cell receptor beta chain was identified in a study of a mutant IDH1 vaccine in newly diagnosed glioma. Study background: Those enrolled had earlier been treated with radiotherapy, temozolomide, or both, mostly both.

Time point defined: week 35, safety follow-up. Alongside topical imiquimod, each dose of vaccine comprised 300 ug of mutant IDH1 20-mer peptide. Data came from immunoSEQ multiplex PCR; TCRdb stores just in-frame clones and leaves some out. The data contain some 42,000 clones, 83% of them seen just once; the ten biggest clones take up 5.1%. Of note for this clone: The target antigen is unknown.

Trimming took 3 bases from V and 4 from J; bases not matched to a gene: 4. Germline CDR1 and CDR2: SGHNT and YYREEE (reference sequence). The CDR3 spans 14 residues. The receptor comes from a woman aged 45 to 65 with glioma. This chain uses TRBV5-4 with TRBJ1-2, with TRBD1 identical over 9 bases. Source: PBMCs, taken from a glioma patient whose treatment included an IDH1 peptide vaccine. CDR3 loop: CASSSDRGGYGYTF. CDR3 bases: TGTGCCAGCAGCTCAGACAGGGGGGGCTATGGCTACACCTTC.